Described below is a single T cell receptor (beta chain) sequence and its context. Its antigen target is currently unknown. The input lacks base qualities; no much larger clone sits a single base away. The record originates from a study of response to subunit inactivated influenza vaccine (dated by TCRdb to about 2018). For context, the study as a whole: The study used deep quantitative T cell receptor repertoire profiling to track responses to a trivalent subunit inactivated influenza vaccine.

The library was prepared using RT-PCR. The reads were generated on an Illumina HiSeq 2500. TCRdb took the public reads, trimmed them with fastp at Q25, ran MiXCR for clone calling and kept in-frame beta chains. Each CDR3 protein gets just one entry, which takes the most common genes and DNA from the rows behind it. In this sample the table shows 300,000 to 350,000 distinct CDR3 sequences, 20% to 25% of which occur a single time. Around 9.6% of the sample goes to the ten largest clones. The research as a whole found: The authors suggested that each seasonal influenza vaccination may recruit only a limited number of new T cells.

The TCR originated in a man aged 50 to 75 who received an inactivated influenza vaccine. Donor details come from another sample of the same person, matched by shared clones. The source was PBMCs from blood, collected less than 22 months after vaccination.

The DNA sequence is TGTGCCAGCTCACCACCAGGTAGCGGGACGGAACAGTACTTC. It specifies CASSPPGSGTEQYF. The chain is encoded by TRBV18 joined to TRBJ2-7, with TRBD2 matching 8 junction bases. CDR1 is given as KGHSH and CDR2 as LQKENI, both from the germline V gene. The CDR3 spans 14 residues, from the cysteine through the phenylalanine. Just the 42-base CDR3 DNA is kept, in frame starting at base 1. Unmatched junction bases come to 8, with V trimmed by 0 bases and J by 10 bases.